This TCR beta chain derives from a study of shared clonotypes between healthy human individuals. The CDR3 is 13 amino acids. Per germline, CDR1 GTSNPN and CDR2 SVGIG (reference sequence). V dropped 4 bases and J dropped 2 bases, with 6 bases sitting between them. The repertoire was sequenced with immunoSEQ multiplex PCR; TCRdb's copy has only in-frame clones and lacks some. The sample has some 980,000 clones, about three quarters seen once; the top ten hold nearly 1.5%. What was sequenced was memory CD4+ T cells sorted from blood. Subset of the sample: CD45RA-negative fraction. This sequence originates from a man between 18 and 35 years old in good health. The chain recombines TRBV30 with TRBJ2-6, with D uncertain. CDR3 in DNA: TGTGCCTGGATGAGTGCTGGGGCCAACGTCCTGACTTTC. It codes for CAWMSAGANVLTF.